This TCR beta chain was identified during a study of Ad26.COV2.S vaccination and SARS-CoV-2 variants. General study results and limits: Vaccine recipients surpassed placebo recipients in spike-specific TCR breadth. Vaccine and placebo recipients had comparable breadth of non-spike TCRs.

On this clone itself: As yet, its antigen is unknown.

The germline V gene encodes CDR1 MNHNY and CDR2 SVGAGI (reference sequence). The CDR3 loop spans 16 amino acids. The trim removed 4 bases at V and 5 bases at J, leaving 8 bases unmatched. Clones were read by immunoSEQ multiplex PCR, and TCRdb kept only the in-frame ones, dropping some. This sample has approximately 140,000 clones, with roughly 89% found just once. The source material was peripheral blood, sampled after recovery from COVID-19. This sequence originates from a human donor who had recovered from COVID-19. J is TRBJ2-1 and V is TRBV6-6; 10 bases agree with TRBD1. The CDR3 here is CASSSHLGQGNNEQFF. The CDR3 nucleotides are TGTGCCAGCAGTTCCCACCTGGGACAGGGGAACAATGAGCAGTTCTTC.